The 2 T cell receptor beta chains reported below all come from one sample, sequenced in a study of OX40 agonist ivuxolimab in advanced cancers. The table came from immunoSEQ multiplex PCR; TCRdb's copy has only in-frame clones and leaves some out. Among nearly 60,000 clones listed, 80% to 90% were seen once. The starting material was CD4+ or CD8+ T cells sorted from blood, obtained in a trial of the OX40 agonist ivuxolimab. The source of these receptors is an adult with an advanced solid tumor such as melanoma, head and neck, liver or kidney cancer.

This clone occurred a few times. J is TRBJ1-1 and V is TRBV5-1, with 7 positions matching TRBD1. Per the germline V gene, CDR1 is SGHRS and CDR2 is YFSETQ. The CDR3 is 14 amino acids. The V and J ends lost 4 bases and 1 base, in that order; junction bases with no gene match: 4. CDR3 bases: TGCGCCAGCAGCCTGGGACAGTGGAACACTGAAGCTTTCTTT. Amino acid sequence: CASSLGQWNTEAFF. The complete variable domain, with remaining parts taken from reference TRBV5-1 and TRBJ1-1, reads KAGVTQTPRYLIKTRGQQVTLSCSPISGHRSVSWYQQTPGQGLQFLFEYFSETQRNKGNFPGRFSGRQFSNSRSEMNVSTLELGDSALYLCASSLGQWNTEAFFGQGTRLTVV.

The chain couples TRBV13 to TRBJ2-7; 15 bases are shared with TRBD2. V lost 4 bases to trimming and J lost 2 bases; unmatched junction nucleotides: 3. Germline V CDR1 and CDR2: PRHDT, FYEKMQ (reference sequence). CDR3 size: 16 residues. The CDR3 reads CASSSGLAGGAYEQYF. As DNA, the CDR3 is TGTGCCAGCAGCTCGGGACTAGCGGGAGGTGCCTACGAGCAGTACTTC. The full variable domain, its missing parts supplied by reference TRBV13 and TRBJ2-7, is AAGVIQSPRHLIKEKRETATLKCYPIPRHDTVYWYQQGPGQDPQFLISFYEKMQSDKGSIPDRFSAQQFSDYHSELNMSSLELGDSALYFCASSSGLAGGAYEQYFGPGTRLTVT.